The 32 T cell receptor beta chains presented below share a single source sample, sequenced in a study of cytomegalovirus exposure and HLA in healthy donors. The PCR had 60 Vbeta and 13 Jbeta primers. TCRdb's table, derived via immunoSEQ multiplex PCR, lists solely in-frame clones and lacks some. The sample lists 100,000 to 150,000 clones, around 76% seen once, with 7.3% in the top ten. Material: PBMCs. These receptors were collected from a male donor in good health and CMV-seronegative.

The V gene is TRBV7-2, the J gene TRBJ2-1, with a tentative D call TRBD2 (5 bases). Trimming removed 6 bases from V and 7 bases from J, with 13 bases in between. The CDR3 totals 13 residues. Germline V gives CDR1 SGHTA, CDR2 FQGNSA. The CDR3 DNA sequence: TGTGCCAGCAGTTCCCGACCGGGAAATGAGCAGTTCTTC. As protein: CASSSRPGNEQFF.

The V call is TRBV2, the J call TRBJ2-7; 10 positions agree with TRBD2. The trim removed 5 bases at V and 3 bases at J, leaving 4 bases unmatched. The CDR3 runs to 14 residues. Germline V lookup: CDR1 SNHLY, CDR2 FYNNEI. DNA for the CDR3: TGTGCCAGCAGTACGGCTAGCGGGGGCTACGAGCAGTACTTC. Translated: CASSTASGGYEQYF.

The chain's CDR3 is CASSRQGYEQYF. Written as DNA, the CDR3 is TGTGCCAGCAGCCGACAGGGCTACGAGCAGTACTTC. The chain has TRBV7-9 and TRBJ2-7; 7 bases match TRBD1. V trimming: 5 bases; J trimming: 3 bases; junction bases outside the gene matches: 1. Per the germline V gene, CDR1 is SEHNR and CDR2 is FQNEAQ (reference sequence). The CDR3 consists of 12 residues.

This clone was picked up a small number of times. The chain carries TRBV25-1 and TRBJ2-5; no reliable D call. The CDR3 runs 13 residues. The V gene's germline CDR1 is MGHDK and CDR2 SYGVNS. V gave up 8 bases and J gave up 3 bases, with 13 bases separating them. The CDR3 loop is CASGRLRKETQYF. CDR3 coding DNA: TGTGCCAGCGGCCGTCTCAGGAAAGAGACCCAGTACTTC.

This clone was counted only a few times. The CDR3 loop reads CASSQAGSGGYNEQFF. The CDR3 DNA reads TGTGCCAGCAGCCAAGCGGGTAGCGGGGGGTACAATGAGCAGTTCTTC. The chain recombines TRBV14 with TRBJ2-1; 10 nucleotides line up with TRBD2. Germline lookup yields CDR1 SGHDN and CDR2 FVKESK. The CDR3 loop spans 16 amino acids. J gave up 4 bases and V 1 base, and 4 bases lay outside the gene matches. Drawing the rest from reference TRBV14 and TRBJ2-1, the complete variable domain is EAGVTQFPSHSVIEKGQTVTLRCDPISGHDNLYWYRRVMGKEIKFLLHFVKESKQDESGMPNNRFLAERTGGTYSTLKVQPAELEDSGVYFCASSQAGSGGYNEQFFGPGTRLTVL.

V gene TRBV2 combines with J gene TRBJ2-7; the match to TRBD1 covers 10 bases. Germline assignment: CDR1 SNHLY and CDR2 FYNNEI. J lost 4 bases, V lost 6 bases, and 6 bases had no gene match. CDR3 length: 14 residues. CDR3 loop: CASRTDRGEYEQYF. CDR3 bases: TGTGCCAGCAGAACGGACAGGGGGGAATACGAGCAGTACTTC.

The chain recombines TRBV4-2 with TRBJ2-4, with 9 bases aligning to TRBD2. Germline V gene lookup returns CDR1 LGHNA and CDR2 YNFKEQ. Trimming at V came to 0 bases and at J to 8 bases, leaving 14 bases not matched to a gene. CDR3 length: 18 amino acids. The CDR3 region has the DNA TGTGCCAGCAGCCAAGATTATGGGACTAGCCCCCCGTGGGACATTCAGTACTTC. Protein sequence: CASSQDYGTSPPWDIQYF.

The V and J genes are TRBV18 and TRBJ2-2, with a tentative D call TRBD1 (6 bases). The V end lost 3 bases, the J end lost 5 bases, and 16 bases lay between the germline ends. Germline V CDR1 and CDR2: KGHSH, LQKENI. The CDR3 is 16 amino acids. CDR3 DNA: TGTGCCAGCTCACCTCAGACAGGTCCGGAGACCGGGGAGCTGTTTTTT. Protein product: CASSPQTGPETGELFF.

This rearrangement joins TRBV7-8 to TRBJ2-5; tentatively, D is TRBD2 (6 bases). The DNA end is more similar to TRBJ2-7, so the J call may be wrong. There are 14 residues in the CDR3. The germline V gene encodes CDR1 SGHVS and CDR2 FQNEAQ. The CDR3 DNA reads TGTGCCAGCAGCTTTAGCGGCGGGACCTACGAGCAGTACTTC. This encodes CASSFSGGTYEQYF.

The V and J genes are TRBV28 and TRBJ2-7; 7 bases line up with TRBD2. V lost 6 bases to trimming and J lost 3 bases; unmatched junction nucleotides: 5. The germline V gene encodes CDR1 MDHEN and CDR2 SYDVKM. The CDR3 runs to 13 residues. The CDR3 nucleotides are TGTGCCAGCAGGGGGGGGACGTACTACGAGCAGTACTTC. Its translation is CASRGGTYYEQYF.

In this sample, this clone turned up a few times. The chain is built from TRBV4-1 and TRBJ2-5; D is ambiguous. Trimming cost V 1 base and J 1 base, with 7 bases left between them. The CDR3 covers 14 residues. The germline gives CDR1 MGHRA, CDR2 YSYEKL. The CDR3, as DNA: TGCGCCAGCAGCCAAGGAACCAGCCAAGAGACCCAGTACTTC. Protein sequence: CASSQGTSQETQYF.

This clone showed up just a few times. Here the CDR3 reads CASSQGTGYEQYF. Written as DNA, the CDR3 is TGCGCCAGCAGCCAAGGGACAGGCTACGAGCAGTACTTC. The chain is built from TRBV4-1 and TRBJ2-7; TRBD1 aligns across 7 bases. J lost 3 bases, V lost 1 base, and 0 bases had no gene match. Germline lookup yields CDR1 MGHRA and CDR2 YSYEKL. This CDR3 has 13 residues.

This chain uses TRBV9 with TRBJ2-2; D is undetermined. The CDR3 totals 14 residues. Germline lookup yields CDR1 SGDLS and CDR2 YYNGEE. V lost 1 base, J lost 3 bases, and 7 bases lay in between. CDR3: CASSVLPDTGELFF. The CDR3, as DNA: TGTGCCAGCAGCGTACTTCCAGACACCGGGGAGCTGTTTTTT.

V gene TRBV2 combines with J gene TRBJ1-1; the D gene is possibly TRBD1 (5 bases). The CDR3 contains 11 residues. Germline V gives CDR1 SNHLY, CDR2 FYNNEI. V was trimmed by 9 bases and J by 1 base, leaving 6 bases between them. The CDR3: CARGGNTEAFF. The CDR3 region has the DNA TGTGCCAGGGGGGGGAACACTGAAGCTTTCTTT.

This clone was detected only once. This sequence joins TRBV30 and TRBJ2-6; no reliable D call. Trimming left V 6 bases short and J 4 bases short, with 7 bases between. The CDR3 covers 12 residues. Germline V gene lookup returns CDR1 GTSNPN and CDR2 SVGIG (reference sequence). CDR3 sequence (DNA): TGTGCCTGTCACGCGGGGGCCAACGTCCTGACTTTC. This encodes CACHAGANVLTF. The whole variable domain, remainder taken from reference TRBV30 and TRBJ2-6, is SQTIHQWPATLVQPVGSPLSLECTVEGTSNPNLYWYRQAAGRGLQLLFYSVGIGQISSEVPQNLSASRPQDRQFILSSKKLLLSDSGFYLCACHAGANVLTFGAGSRLTVL.

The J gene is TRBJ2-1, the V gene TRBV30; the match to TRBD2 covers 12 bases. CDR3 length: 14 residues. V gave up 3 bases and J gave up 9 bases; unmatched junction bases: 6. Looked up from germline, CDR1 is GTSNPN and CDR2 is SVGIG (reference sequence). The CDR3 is CAWSRLAGEAEQFF. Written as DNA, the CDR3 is TGTGCCTGGAGCAGACTAGCGGGGGAGGCTGAGCAGTTCTTC.

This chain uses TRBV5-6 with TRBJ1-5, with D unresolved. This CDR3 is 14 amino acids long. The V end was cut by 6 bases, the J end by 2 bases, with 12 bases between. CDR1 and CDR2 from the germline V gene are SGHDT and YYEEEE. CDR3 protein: CASNHNGGNQPQHF. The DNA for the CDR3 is TGTGCCAGCAACCACAACGGGGGCAATCAGCCCCAGCATTTT.

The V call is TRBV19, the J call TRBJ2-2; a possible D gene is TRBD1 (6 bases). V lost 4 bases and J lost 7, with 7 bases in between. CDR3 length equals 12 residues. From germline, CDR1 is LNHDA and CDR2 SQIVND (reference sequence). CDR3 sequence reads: CASSTRGGELFF. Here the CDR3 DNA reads TGTGCCAGTAGTACCAGGGGCGGGGAGCTGTTTTTT.

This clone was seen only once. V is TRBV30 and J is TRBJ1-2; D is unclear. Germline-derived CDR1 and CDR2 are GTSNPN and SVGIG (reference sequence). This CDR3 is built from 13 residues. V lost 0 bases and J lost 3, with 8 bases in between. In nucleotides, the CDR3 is TGTGCCTGGAGTGTACTCCGGGACTATGGCTACACCTTC. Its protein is CAWSVLRDYGYTF.

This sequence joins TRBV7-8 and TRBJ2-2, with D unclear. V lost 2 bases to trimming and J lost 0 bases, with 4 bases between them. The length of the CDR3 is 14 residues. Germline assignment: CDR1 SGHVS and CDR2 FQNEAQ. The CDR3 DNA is TGTGCCAGCAGCTTATTAGCGAACACCGGGGAGCTGTTTTTT. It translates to CASSLLANTGELFF.

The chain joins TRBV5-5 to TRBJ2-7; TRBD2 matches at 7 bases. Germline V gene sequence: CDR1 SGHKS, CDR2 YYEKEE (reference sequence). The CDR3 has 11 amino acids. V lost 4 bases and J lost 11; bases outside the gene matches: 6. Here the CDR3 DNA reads TGTGCCAGCAGCCCGGGGGGTTCTGAGTACTTC. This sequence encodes CASSPGGSEYF. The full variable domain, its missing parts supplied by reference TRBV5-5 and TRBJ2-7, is DAGVTQSPTHLIKTRGQQVTLRCSPISGHKSVSWYQQVLGQGPQFIFQYYEKEERGRGNFPDRFSARQFPNYSSELNVNALLLGDSALYLCASSPGGSEYFGPGTRLTVT.

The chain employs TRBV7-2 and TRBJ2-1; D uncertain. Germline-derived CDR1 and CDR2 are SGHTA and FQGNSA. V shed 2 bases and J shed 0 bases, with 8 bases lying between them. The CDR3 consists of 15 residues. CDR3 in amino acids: CASSLSPSSYNEQFF. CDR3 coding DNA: TGTGCCAGCAGCTTATCCCCCAGCTCCTACAATGAGCAGTTCTTC.

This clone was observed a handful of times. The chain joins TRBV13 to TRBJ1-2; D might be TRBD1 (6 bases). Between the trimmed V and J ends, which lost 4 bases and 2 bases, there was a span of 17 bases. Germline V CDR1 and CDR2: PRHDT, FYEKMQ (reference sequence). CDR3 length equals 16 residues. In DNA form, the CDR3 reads TGTGCCAGCAGCTCGTTCCAGGGGTTCGGGAACTATGGCTACACCTTC. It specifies CASSSFQGFGNYGYTF.

The CDR3 spells CASSPLAASTDTQYF. In DNA, the CDR3 is TGTGCCAGCTCACCACTAGCGGCTAGCACAGATACGCAGTATTTT. The chain uses TRBV18 and TRBJ2-3, with a weak D call TRBD2 (6 bases). Trimming removed 1 base at V and 0 bases at J, with 8 bases between. Per germline, CDR1 KGHSH and CDR2 LQKENI. The CDR3 contains 15 residues.

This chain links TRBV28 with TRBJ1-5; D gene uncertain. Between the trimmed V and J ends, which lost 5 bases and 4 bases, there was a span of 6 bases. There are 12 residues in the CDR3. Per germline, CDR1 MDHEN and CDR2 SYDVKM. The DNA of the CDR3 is TGTGCCAGCAGTGTCGAGAATCAGCCCCAGCATTTT. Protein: CASSVENQPQHF.

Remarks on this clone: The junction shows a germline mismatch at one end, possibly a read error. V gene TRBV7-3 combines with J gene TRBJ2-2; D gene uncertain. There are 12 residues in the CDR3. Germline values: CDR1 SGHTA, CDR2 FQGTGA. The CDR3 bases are TGTGCCAGCAGCCTAACCAGCGGGGAGCTGTTTTTT. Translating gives CASSLTSGELFF.

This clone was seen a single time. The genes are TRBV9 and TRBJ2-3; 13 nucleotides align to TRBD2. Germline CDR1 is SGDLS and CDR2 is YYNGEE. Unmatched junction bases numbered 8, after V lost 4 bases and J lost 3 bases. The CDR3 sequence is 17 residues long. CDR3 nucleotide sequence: TGTGCCAGCAGCCCCGGACTAGCGGGGGCAATGACAGATACGCAGTATTTT. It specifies CASSPGLAGAMTDTQYF.

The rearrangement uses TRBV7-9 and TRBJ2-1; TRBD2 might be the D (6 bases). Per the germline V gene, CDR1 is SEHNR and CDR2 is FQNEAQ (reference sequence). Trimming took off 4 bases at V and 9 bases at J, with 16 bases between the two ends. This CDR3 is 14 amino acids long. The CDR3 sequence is CASSSTAGGGEQFF. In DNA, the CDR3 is TGTGCCAGCAGCTCGACGGCCGGGGGTGGTGAGCAGTTCTTC.

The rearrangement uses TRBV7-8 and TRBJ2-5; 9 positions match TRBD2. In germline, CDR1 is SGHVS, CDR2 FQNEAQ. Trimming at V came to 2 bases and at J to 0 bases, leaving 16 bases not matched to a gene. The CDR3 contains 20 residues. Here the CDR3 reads CASSLPGGLAGTPYQETQYF. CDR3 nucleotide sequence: TGTGCCAGCAGCTTACCCGGTGGGCTAGCGGGGACCCCGTACCAAGAGACCCAGTACTTC.

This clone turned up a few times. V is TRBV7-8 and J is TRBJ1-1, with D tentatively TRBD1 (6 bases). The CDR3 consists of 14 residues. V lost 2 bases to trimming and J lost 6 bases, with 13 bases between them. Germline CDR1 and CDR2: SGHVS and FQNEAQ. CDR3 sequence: CASSLSQGPAEAFF. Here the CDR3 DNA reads TGTGCCAGCAGCTTATCACAGGGTCCTGCTGAAGCTTTCTTT.

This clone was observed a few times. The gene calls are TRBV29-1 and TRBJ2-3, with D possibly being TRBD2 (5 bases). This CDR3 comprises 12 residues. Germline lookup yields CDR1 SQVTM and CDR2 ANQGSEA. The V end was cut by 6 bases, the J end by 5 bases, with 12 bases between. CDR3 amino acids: CSVDYGIDTQYF. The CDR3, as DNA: TGCAGCGTAGACTATGGGATAGATACGCAGTATTTT.

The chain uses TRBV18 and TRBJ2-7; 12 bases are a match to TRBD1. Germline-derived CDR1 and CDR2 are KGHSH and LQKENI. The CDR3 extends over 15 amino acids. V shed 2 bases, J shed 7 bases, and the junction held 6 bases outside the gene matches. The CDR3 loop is CASSPEGTGGSEQYF. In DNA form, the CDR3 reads TGTGCCAGCTCACCAGAGGGGACAGGGGGCAGTGAGCAGTACTTC.